Listed here are 24 T cell receptor beta chains from one sample, sequenced in a study of T cells in Graves' hyperthyroidism and ophthalmopathy. It was RNA transcripts that yielded the amplified TCR beta CDR3 regions. A first-round RT-PCR of the TCR CDR3 used the HTBI primer set. TCRdb analysed the multiplex PCR reads with MiXCR anew, one entry per CDR3 protein. The repertoire holds a few hundred thousand distinct CDR3 sequences, with 15% to 20% as singletons. Input material: blood. All receptors derive from a woman between 50 and 59 years old with Graves' hyperthyroidism.

The chain combines TRBV20-1 with TRBJ2-3, with 7 bases matching TRBD2. The V segment lost 1 base and the J segment 4 bases; nucleotides outside the gene matches: 8. CDR3 length: 15 amino acids. Germline assignment: CDR1 DFQATT and CDR2 SNEGSKA (reference sequence). Here the CDR3 DNA reads TGCAGTGCTAGAGCCGTCGGGGGAGGGGCAGATACGCAGTATTTT. Encoded protein: CSARAVGGGADTQYF.

This clonotype was detected many times. This rearrangement joins TRBV4-2 to TRBJ1-1, with D unclear. Trimming pared 0 bases from V and 11 bases from J, leaving 13 bases between. Per germline, CDR1 LGHNA and CDR2 YNFKEQ. The CDR3 totals 13 residues. This chain's CDR3 is CASSQDYLTMAFF. CDR3 DNA: TGTGCCAGCAGCCAAGATTATTTGACAATGGCTTTCTTT.

This clonotype was counted only a few times. The gene calls are TRBV29-1 and TRBJ2-5; D ambiguous. Deletions cut 6 bases from V and 2 bases from J, with 16 bases between. This CDR3 has 14 amino acids. Germline V lookup: CDR1 SQVTM, CDR2 ANQGSEA. CDR3 DNA sequence: TGCAGCGTACGACCTGGCAGCCATCAAGAGACCCAGTACTTC. This codes for CSVRPGSHQETQYF.

This clonotype was observed a handful of times. The chain uses TRBV2 and TRBJ2-3; possibly TRBD1 for D (6 bases). The CDR3 consists of 14 residues. Germline loops: CDR1 SNHLY, CDR2 FYNNEI. V lost 10 bases to trimming and J lost 6 bases, with 20 bases between them. The DNA for the CDR3 is TGTGCCATTCGAACAGGGTCTGTGTCGGATACGCAGTATTTT. The encoded protein is CAIRTGSVSDTQYF.

V gene TRBV7-9 combines with J gene TRBJ1-1, with D tentatively TRBD1 (6 bases). Germline V lookup: CDR1 SEHNR, CDR2 FQNEAQ (reference sequence). The germline V and J ends were trimmed by 5 bases and 7 bases, with 14 bases remaining between them. This CDR3 contains 13 residues. CDR3 in amino acids: CASSIQGAYEAFF. CDR3 DNA sequence: TGTGCCAGCAGCATACAGGGTGCCTATGAAGCTTTCTTT.

This clonotype occurred many times. This sequence joins TRBV11-2 and TRBJ2-2; 9 bases agree with TRBD1. V dropped 3 bases and J dropped 6; count of bases not matched to a gene: 5. Germline V CDR1 and CDR2: SGHAT, FQNNGV. This CDR3 contains 15 residues. The CDR3 region has the DNA TGTGCCAGCAGCTTGGGACAGGGATTAGCCGGGGAGCTGTTTTTT. It translates to CASSLGQGLAGELFF.

The genes are TRBV10-3 and TRBJ1-5, with D possibly being TRBD1 (5 bases). V was cut by 3 bases and J by 4 bases, with 10 bases left in between. Germline loops: CDR1 ENHRY, CDR2 SYGVKD. This CDR3 contains 14 residues. The CDR3 nucleotides are TGTGCCATCAGTGAACCAGGGCTGAATCAGCCCCAGCATTTT. Translated: CAISEPGLNQPQHF.

This clonotype was detected only a few times. The rearrangement uses TRBV20-1 and TRBJ2-1; D uncertain. The germline V and J ends were trimmed by 1 base and 10 bases, with 8 bases remaining between them. Germline assignment: CDR1 DFQATT and CDR2 SNEGSKA (reference sequence). The CDR3 length is 11 residues. CDR3 protein: CSARAPAEQFF. Written as DNA, the CDR3 is TGCAGTGCTAGAGCTCCAGCAGAGCAGTTCTTC.

The chain carries TRBV30 and TRBJ1-5; unclear D gene. Deletions cut 2 bases from V and 4 bases from J, with 9 bases between. Germline V gene data show CDR1 as GTSNPN and CDR2 as SVGIG (reference sequence). CDR3 length: 13 amino acids. The CDR3 sequence is CAWSSAFNQPQHF. The DNA for the CDR3 is TGTGCCTGGAGTTCGGCCTTTAATCAGCCCCAGCATTTT.

This clonotype has only a few counts. The rearrangement links TRBV7-9 to TRBJ2-5, with D perhaps given as TRBD1 or TRBD2 (5 bases each). This CDR3 is 14 amino acids long. CDR1 and CDR2 from the germline V gene are SEHNR and FQNEAQ (reference sequence). V shed 5 bases and J shed 3 bases, with 13 bases lying between them. The CDR3 nucleotides are TGTGCCAGCAGCGACCCGGGGCAAGAAGAGACCCAGTACTTC. Amino acids: CASSDPGQEETQYF.

This clonotype was picked up a small number of times. J is TRBJ2-5 and V is TRBV12-3 or TRBV12-4, with 8 bases that match TRBD2. V shed 1 base and J 13 bases; nucleotides not matched to a gene: 8. This CDR3 region has 13 residues. CDR3 nucleotide sequence: TGTGCCAGCAGTTTAGTGCCGGGGGGGCCGAGGTACTTC. It encodes CASSLVPGGPRYF.

The V call is TRBV27, the J call TRBJ2-7; 9 bases fit TRBD1. The V segment lost 6 bases and the J segment 5 bases; nucleotides outside the gene matches: 8. CDR1 and CDR2 (germline): MNHEY, SMNVEV (reference sequence). The CDR3 sequence is 14 residues long. CDR3 bases: TGTGCCAGCAGCCGACAGGGGGAATTTGACGAGCAGTACTTC. It translates to CASSRQGEFDEQYF.

This clonotype has ten or more counts. The chain links TRBV3-1 to TRBJ2-1; 8 positions match TRBD1. Germline assignment: CDR1 LGHDT and CDR2 YNNKEL (reference sequence). The CDR3 sequence is 15 residues long. V lost 8 bases, J lost 8 bases, and 14 bases stayed unmatched. The CDR3 protein is CASSSTGVSLDEQFF. Here the CDR3 DNA reads TGTGCCAGCTCATCGACAGGGGTTTCCCTCGATGAGCAGTTCTTC.

The gene calls are TRBV30 and TRBJ2-4; D tentatively reads TRBD1 or TRBD2 (5 bases each). CDR1 GTSNPN and CDR2 SVGIG come from the germline V gene (reference sequence). V lost 5 bases to trimming and J lost 8 bases, with 19 bases between them. The CDR3 sequence is 14 residues long. The CDR3 DNA follows: TGTGCCTGGGGGGGAGACTCAGGGAGCGACATTCAGTACTTC. It encodes CAWGGDSGSDIQYF. Variable domain in full (rest from reference TRBV30 and TRBJ2-4): SQTIHQWPATLVQPVGSPLSLECTVEGTSNPNLYWYRQAAGRGLQLLFYSVGIGQISSEVPQNLSASRPQDRQFILSSKKLLLSDSGFYLCAWGGDSGSDIQYFGAGTRLSVL.

This clonotype was seen many times. The chain employs TRBV6-1 and TRBJ2-7; 11 bases line up with TRBD2. The CDR3 has 16 amino acids. The trim removed 0 bases at V and 5 bases at J, leaving 6 bases unmatched. CDR1 MNHNS and CDR2 SASEGT come from the germline V gene. The CDR3 loop is CASSEARTSGRNEQYF. The CDR3 DNA reads TGTGCCAGCAGTGAAGCGCGTACTAGCGGGAGAAACGAGCAGTACTTC.

This clonotype was found a few times. The genes are TRBV20-1 and TRBJ2-7, with TRBD2 matching 7 bases. V trimming: 5 bases; J trimming: 6 bases; junction bases outside the gene matches: 34. This CDR3 comprises 21 residues. Germline loops: CDR1 DFQATT, CDR2 SNEGSKA (reference sequence). CDR3 in DNA: TGCAGTGCTCGGAGCGGGAACCTCCCCGCCCGGGAAGGAAGGGGATTATTCGAGCAGTACTTC. It specifies CSARSGNLPAREGRGLFEQYF.

This clonotype has only a few counts. Here the CDR3 reads CASSGGAPGLNGYTF. CDR3 DNA: TGTGCCAGCAGTGGGGGGGCCCCAGGGCTAAATGGCTACACCTTC. The J gene is TRBJ1-2, the V gene TRBV25-1; D is perhaps TRBD1 (6 bases). Trimming removed 4 bases at V and 6 bases at J, with 18 bases between. Per germline, CDR1 MGHDK and CDR2 SYGVNS. The CDR3 extends over 15 amino acids.

The count of this clonotype is one. The rearrangement joins TRBV25-1 to TRBJ1-3, with D unresolved. CDR1 is MGHDK, CDR2 SYGVNS, per germline. This CDR3 region has 12 residues. V was clipped by 8 bases and J by 3 bases, with 8 bases between them. CDR3 bases: TGTGCCAGCCTCTCTGGTGGAAACACCATATATTTT. It is translated as CASLSGGNTIYF.

This clonotype was observed a handful of times. The chain employs TRBV4-2 and TRBJ1-5; D remains unclear. V shed 0 bases and J shed 4 bases, with 10 bases lying between them. The length of the CDR3 is 15 residues. The germline V gene has CDR1 LGHNA and CDR2 YNFKEQ. The CDR3 sequence: CASSQDGQPNQPQHF. The CDR3, as DNA: TGTGCCAGCAGCCAAGATGGCCAGCCTAATCAGCCCCAGCATTTT.

In this sample, this clonotype turned up many times. This rearrangement joins TRBV5-1 to TRBJ1-1; D perhaps matches TRBD1 (6 bases). This CDR3 is built from 13 residues. With 4 bases removed from V and 8 bases from J, the gap between germline ends came to 15 bases. Germline V gene lookup returns CDR1 SGHRS and CDR2 YFSETQ. Here the CDR3 reads CASSGGDRTEAFF. The CDR3 DNA reads as TGCGCCAGCAGCGGGGGAGACAGGACCGAAGCTTTCTTT.

This clonotype occurred many times. CDR3 nucleotides: TGCAGTGCGGTACAGCGGAGAAGCTCCTACAATGAGCAGTTCTTC. Protein sequence: CSAVQRRSSYNEQFF. The chain carries TRBV20-1 and TRBJ2-1; possibly TRBD2 for D (5 bases). V was trimmed by 6 bases and J by 0 bases, leaving 15 bases between them. The CDR3 extends over 15 amino acids. CDR1 DFQATT and CDR2 SNEGSKA come from the germline V gene (reference sequence).

This clonotype came up many times. Here the CDR3 reads CASSQLQGGLMNTEAFF. The CDR3 bases are TGTGCCAGCAGCCAATTGCAGGGGGGTCTCATGAACACTGAAGCTTTCTTT. The chain joins TRBV3-1 to TRBJ1-1; 7 bases are a match to TRBD1. The CDR3 is 17 amino acids. Germline V gene lookup returns CDR1 LGHDT and CDR2 YNNKEL (reference sequence). Trimming removed 2 bases from V and 0 bases from J; junction bases left unmatched: 9.

This clonotype has a handful of counts. V gene TRBV6-6 combines with J gene TRBJ1-2, with D hard to call. This CDR3 comprises 13 residues. Trimming took 2 bases from V and 7 from J, leaving 11 bases between them. Germline CDR1 and CDR2: MNHNY and SVGAGI (reference sequence). The CDR3 protein is CASSYEAAGGYTF. CDR3 nucleotide sequence: TGTGCCAGCAGTTACGAGGCCGCCGGTGGCTACACCTTC.

Many counts were recorded for this clonotype. This chain links TRBV20-1 with TRBJ1-6; TRBD1 matches at 9 bases. The CDR3 is 16 amino acids. The V and J ends lost 3 bases and 8 bases, in that order; junction bases with no gene match: 11. Germline lookup yields CDR1 DFQATT and CDR2 SNEGSKA (reference sequence). CDR3 coding DNA: TGCAGTGCTAGGACAGGGGGAACGGCTGGGTATTCACCCCTCCACTTT. This codes for CSARTGGTAGYSPLHF.